This TCR beta chain derives from a study of T cells after yellow fever vaccination. In this sample, this clonotype turned up a few times. Its specificity is unknown. General observations from the study: Researchers noted that a small share of clonotypes showed up in both CD4 and CD8 compartments. Abundant clonotypes from the bulk population could have been carried over as contaminants into FACS-sorted repertoires.

MiXCR was run by TCRdb on the 5' RACE reads, yielding one entry per CDR3 protein. This table has just under 600,000 distinct CDR3 sequences, approximately 12% appearing once. Trimming removed 2 bases from V and 6 bases from J; junction bases left unmatched: 8. From germline, CDR1 is MDHEN and CDR2 SYDVKM. This CDR3 region has 15 residues. This chain joins TRBV28 and TRBJ2-3, with 7 bases matching TRBD2. The TCR was taken from a man aged 30 to 39 who received the YFV17D yellow fever vaccine. The material was PBMCs, obtained on the day of the yellow fever booster vaccination. CDR3 DNA: TGTGCCAGCAGTTTAGGGGGGTTGGGGGGGGATACGCAGTATTTT. It specifies CASSLGGLGGDTQYF. The whole variable domain, remainder taken from reference TRBV28 and TRBJ2-3, is DVKVTQSSRYLVKRTGEKVFLECVQDMDHENMFWYRQDPGLGLRLIYFSYDVKMKEKGDIPEGYSVSREKKERFSLILESASTNQTSMYLCASSLGGLGGDTQYFGPGTRLTVL.